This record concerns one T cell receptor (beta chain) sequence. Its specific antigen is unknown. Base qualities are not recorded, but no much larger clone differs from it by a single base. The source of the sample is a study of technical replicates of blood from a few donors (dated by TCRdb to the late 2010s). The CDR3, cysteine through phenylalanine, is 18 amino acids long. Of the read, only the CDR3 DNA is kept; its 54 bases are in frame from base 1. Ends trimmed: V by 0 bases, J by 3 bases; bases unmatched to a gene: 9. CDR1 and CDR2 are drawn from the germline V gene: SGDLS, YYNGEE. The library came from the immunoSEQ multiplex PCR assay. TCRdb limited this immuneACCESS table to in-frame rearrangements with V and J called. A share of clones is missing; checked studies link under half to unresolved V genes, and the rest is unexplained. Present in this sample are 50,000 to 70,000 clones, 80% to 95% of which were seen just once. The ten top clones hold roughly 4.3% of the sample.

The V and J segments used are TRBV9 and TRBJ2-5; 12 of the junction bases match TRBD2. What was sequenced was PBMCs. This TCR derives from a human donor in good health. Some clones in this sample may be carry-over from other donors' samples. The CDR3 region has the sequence CASSVALAGGPGKETQYF. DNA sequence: TGTGCCAGCAGCGTAGCCCTAGCGGGAGGGCCGGGGAAAGAGACCCAGTACTTC.